This paragraph reports one TCR beta chain. The data derive from a study of regulatory T cells in long-lasting Graves disease. Time point meaning: newly diagnosed GD, antithyroid drugs for less than 3 months. The TCR library was made from RNA extracted from PBMCs. This CDR3 is built from 14 residues. The germline V gene encodes CDR1 GTSNPN and CDR2 SVGIG (reference sequence). The V segment lost 5 bases and the J segment 5 bases; nucleotides outside the gene matches: 9. Investigators prepared the TCR beta libraries by applying iRepertoire HTBI primers and Arm-PCR of CDR3 regions. One entry per CDR3 protein, called by TCRdb with MiXCR from the multiplex PCR reads. The sample contains fewer than 500,000 distinct CDR3 sequences, roughly 16% of which appear only once. This sample also appeared in a second study, on T cells in Graves' hyperthyroidism and ophthalmopathy.

This sequence was found in a middle-aged man with Graves disease. V and J are TRBV30 and TRBJ2-5; TRBD2 matches 9 bases. The material was peripheral blood mononuclear cells (PBMCs), obtained at new diagnosis, from a patient treated with antithyroid drugs. The CDR3, as DNA: TGTGCCTGGGACAGACTAGCGGCAACGGAGACCCAGTACTTC. Protein: CAWDRLAATETQYF.